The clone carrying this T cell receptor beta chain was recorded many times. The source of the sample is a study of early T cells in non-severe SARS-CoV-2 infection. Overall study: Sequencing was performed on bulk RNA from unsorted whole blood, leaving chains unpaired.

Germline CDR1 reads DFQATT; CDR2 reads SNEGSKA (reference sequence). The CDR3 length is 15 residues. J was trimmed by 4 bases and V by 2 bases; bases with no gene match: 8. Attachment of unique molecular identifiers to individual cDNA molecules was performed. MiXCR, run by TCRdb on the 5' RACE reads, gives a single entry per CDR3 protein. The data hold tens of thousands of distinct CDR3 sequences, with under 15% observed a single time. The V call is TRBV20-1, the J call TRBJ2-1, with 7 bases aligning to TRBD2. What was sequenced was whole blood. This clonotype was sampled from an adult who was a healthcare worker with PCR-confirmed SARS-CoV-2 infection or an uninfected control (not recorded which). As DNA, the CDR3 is TGCAGTGCTAGACCTAGCTCTAGCGGATACAATGAGCAGTTCTTC. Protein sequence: CSARPSSSGYNEQFF.